This record concerns one TCR beta chain sequence. The data stem from a study of blood T cell repertoires in COVID-19. For the study at large: Samples came from the United States, Italy and Spain, spanning acute and convalescent COVID-19.

Profiling relied on immunoSEQ multiplex PCR, and the TCRdb table lists in-frame clones only, not all of them. The sample lists 150,000 to 200,000 clones; about 86% were seen once. The V end lost 4 bases, the J end lost 1 base, and 13 bases lay between the germline ends. The CDR3 sequence is 15 residues long. Germline assignment: CDR1 LGHDT and CDR2 YNNKEL (reference sequence). The sample consisted of peripheral blood. The chain uses TRBV3-1 (or the pseudogene TRBV3-2) and TRBJ1-1; D is undetermined. The receptor was isolated from a woman in her 30s with active or convalescent COVID-19. The CDR3 region has the DNA TGTGCCAGCAGCCGCTTATTTACGGGGAACACTGAAGCTTTCTTT. Protein: CASSRLFTGNTEAFF.